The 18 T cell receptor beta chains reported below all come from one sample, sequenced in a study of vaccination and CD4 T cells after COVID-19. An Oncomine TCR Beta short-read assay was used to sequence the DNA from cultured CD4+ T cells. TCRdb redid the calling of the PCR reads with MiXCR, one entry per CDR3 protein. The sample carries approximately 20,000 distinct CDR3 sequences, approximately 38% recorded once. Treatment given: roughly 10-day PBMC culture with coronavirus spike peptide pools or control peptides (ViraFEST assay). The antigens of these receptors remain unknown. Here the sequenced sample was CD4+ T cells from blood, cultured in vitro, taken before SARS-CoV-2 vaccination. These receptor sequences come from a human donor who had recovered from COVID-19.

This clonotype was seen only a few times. CDR3 region: CAISSVSSGTGTDTQYF. For the CDR3, the DNA is TGTGCCATCAGCTCCGTTTCTAGCGGGACCGGCACAGATACGCAGTATTTT. The chain joins TRBV10-3 to TRBJ2-3; 9 bases are a match to TRBD2. Germline values: CDR1 ENHRY, CDR2 SYGVKD. The CDR3 totals 17 residues. The V gene end was trimmed by 6 bases and the J gene end by 1 base; junction bases not matched to a gene: 11.

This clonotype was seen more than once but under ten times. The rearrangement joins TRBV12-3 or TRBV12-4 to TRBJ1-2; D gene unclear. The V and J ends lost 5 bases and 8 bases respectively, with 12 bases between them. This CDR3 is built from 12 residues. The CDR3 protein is CASSAGLGGYTF. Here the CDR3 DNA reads TGTGCCAGCAGTGCCGGACTAGGAGGCTACACCTTC.

CDR3 protein: CSARAFGPGPQTGEQYF. The CDR3 nucleotides read TGCAGTGCTAGAGCTTTTGGACCCGGCCCCCAAACCGGCGAGCAGTACTTC. The V and J genes are TRBV20-1 and TRBJ2-7; D gene uncertain. V was shortened by 1 base and J by 6 bases, with 25 bases between the two germline ends. This CDR3 has 17 residues. CDR1 is DFQATT and CDR2 is SNEGSKA in the germline V gene (reference sequence).

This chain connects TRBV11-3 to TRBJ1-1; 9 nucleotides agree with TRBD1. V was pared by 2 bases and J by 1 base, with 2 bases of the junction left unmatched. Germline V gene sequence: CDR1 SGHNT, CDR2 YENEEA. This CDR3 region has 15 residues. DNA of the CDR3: TGTGCCAGCAGCTTAAGGGGACAGGGGAACACTGAAGCTTTCTTT. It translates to CASSLRGQGNTEAFF.

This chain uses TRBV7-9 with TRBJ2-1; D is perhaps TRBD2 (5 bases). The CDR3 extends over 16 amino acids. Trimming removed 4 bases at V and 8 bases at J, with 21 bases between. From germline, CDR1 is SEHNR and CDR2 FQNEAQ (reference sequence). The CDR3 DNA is TGTGCCAGCAGCTCCAACCCAGGACGGACTGGGGATGAGCAGTTCTTC. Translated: CASSSNPGRTGDEQFF.

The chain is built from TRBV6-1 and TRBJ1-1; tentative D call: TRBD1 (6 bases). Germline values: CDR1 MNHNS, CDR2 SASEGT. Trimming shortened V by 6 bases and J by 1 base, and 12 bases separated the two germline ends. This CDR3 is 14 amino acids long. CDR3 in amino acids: CASSPSGQNTEAFF. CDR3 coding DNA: TGTGCCAGCAGCCCTTCGGGACAGAACACTGAAGCTTTCTTT.

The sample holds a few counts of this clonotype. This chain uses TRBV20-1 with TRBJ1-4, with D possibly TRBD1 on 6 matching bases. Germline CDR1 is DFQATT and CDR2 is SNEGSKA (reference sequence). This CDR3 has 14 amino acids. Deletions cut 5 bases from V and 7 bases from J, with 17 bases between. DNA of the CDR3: TGCAGTGCTCCGAAAGGGGGATGGGGTGAAAAACTGTTTTTT. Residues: CSAPKGGWGEKLFF.

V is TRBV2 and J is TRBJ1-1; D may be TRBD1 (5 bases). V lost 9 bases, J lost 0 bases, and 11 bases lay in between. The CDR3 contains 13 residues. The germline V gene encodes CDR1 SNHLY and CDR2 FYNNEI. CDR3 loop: CARDRRMNTEAFF. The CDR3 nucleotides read TGTGCCAGAGACAGACGAATGAACACTGAAGCTTTCTTT.

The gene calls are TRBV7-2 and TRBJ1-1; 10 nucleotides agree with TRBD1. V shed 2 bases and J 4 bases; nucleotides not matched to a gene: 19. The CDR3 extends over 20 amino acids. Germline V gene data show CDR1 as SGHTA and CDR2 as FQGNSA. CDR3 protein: CASSLSLFGTGAHQITEAFF. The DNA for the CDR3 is TGTGCCAGCAGCTTATCCTTGTTCGGGACAGGGGCCCACCAGATCACTGAAGCTTTCTTT.

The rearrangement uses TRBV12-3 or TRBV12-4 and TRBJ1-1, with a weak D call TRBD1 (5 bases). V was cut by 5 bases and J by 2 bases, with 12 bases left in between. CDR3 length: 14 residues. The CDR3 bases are TGTGCCAGCAGTGCGACGGGGGGAAACACTGAAGCTTTCTTT. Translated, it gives CASSATGGNTEAFF.

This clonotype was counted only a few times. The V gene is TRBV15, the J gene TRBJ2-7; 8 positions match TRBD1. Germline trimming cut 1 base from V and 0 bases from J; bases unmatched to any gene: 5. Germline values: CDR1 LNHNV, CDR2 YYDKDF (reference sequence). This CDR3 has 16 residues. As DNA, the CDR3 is TGTGCCACCAGCAGAGCGCGGGACAGGAGCTCCTACGAGCAGTACTTC. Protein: CATSRARDRSSYEQYF.

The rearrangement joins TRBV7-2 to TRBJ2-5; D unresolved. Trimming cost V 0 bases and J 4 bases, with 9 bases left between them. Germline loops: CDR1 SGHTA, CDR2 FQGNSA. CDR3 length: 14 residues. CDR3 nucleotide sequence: TGTGCCAGCAGCTTAGCGGTAGCTTTAGAGACCCAGTACTTC. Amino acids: CASSLAVALETQYF.

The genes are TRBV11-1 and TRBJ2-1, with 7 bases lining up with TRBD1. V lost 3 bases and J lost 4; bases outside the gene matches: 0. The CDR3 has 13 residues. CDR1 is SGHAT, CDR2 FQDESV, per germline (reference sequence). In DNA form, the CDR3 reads TGTGCCAGCAGCTTGGGACAGTACAATGAGCAGTTCTTC. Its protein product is CASSLGQYNEQFF.

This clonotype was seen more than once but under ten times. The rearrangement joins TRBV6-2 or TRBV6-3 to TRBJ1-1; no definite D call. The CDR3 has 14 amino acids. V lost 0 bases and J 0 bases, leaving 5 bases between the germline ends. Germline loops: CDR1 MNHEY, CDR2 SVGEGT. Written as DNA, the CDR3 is TGTGCCAGCAGTTACTCCGGCATGAACACTGAAGCTTTCTTT. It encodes CASSYSGMNTEAFF.

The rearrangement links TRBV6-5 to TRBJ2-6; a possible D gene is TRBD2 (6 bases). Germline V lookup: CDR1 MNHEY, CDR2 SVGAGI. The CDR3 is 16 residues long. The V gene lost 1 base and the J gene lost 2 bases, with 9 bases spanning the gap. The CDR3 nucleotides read TGTGCCAGCAGTTACTTTCGGGGGACTGGGGCCAACGTCCTGACTTTC. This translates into CASSYFRGTGANVLTF.

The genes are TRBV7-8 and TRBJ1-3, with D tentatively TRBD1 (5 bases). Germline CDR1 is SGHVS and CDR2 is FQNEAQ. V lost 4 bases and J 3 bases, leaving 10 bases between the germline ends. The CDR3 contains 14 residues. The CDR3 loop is CASSWGGGGNTIYF. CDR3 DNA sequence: TGTGCCAGCAGCTGGGGGGGTGGTGGAAACACCATATATTTT.

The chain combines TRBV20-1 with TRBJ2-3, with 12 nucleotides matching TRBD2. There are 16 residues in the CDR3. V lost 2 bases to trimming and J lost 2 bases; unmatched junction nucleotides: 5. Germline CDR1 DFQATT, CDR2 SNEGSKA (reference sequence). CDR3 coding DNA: TGCAGTGCTAGATTACTAGCGGGGGGAATCACAGATACGCAGTATTTT. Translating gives CSARLLAGGITDTQYF.

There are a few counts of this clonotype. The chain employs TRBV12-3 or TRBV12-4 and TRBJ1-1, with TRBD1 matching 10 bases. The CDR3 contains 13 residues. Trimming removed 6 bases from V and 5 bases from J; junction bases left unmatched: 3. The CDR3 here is CASSWDRGTEAFF. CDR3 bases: TGTGCCAGCAGCTGGGACAGGGGAACTGAAGCTTTCTTT.